These 28 T cell receptor beta chains were all obtained from the same sample, sequenced in a study of blood T cells in healthy people across ages. A second PCR of 7 to 11 cycles used a sample-barcoded 5' primer and a J-beta primer mix. Using its own MiXCR run on the 5' RACE reads, TCRdb lists one record per CDR3 protein. The table records about 690,000 distinct CDR3 sequences, around 43% of them present only once. Sequencing was performed on blood. These TCRs come from an older man in good health.

The chain recombines TRBV3-1 with TRBJ2-7; D is ambiguous. Trimming removed 2 bases from V and 5 bases from J, with 7 bases in between. The CDR3 length is 12 residues. CDR1 and CDR2 (germline): LGHDT, YNNKEL (reference sequence). The CDR3 protein is CASSQRRDEQYF. CDR3 bases: TGTGCCAGCAGCCAACGCAGAGACGAGCAGTACTTC.

In the case of this clonotype: A read error may produce the germline difference seen at one junction end. The chain uses TRBV29-1 and TRBJ1-1; no definite D call. This CDR3 has 12 amino acids. Germline-derived CDR1 and CDR2 are SQVTM and ANQGSEA. The CDR3 is CSVEFVNTGAFF. The CDR3 nucleotides are TGCAGCGTTGAATTTGTGAACACTGGAGCTTTCTTT.

The CDR3 spells CASTLDRVGGYTF. Here the CDR3 DNA reads TGTGCCAGCACTCTGGACAGGGTGGGGGGCTACACCTTC. This rearrangement joins TRBV28 to TRBJ1-2; 8 positions match TRBD1. The germline V gene encodes CDR1 MDHEN and CDR2 SYDVKM. The CDR3 runs to 13 residues. The junction had 9 bases not matched to a gene; V was cut back by 7 bases and J by 8 bases.

The chain recombines TRBV20-1 with TRBJ2-7; 8 bases are a match to TRBD1. Germline V gene sequence: CDR1 DFQATT, CDR2 SNEGSKA (reference sequence). Losses at the gene ends were 3 bases for V and 3 bases for J; bases not matched to a gene: 4. The CDR3 consists of 13 residues. The CDR3 region is CSASGQGGYEQYF. As DNA, the CDR3 is TGCAGTGCTAGTGGACAGGGTGGCTACGAGCAGTACTTC.

This chain joins TRBV7-9 and TRBJ2-7; perhaps TRBD1 as D (5 bases). The CDR3 extends over 12 amino acids. V was clipped by 8 bases and J by 2 bases, with 10 bases between them. The germline V gene has CDR1 SEHNR and CDR2 FQNEAQ (reference sequence). The CDR3 reads CASLRTTYEQYF. The CDR3 region has the DNA TGTGCCAGCCTCCGGACAACCTACGAGCAGTACTTC.

CDR3 DNA: TGCGCCAGCAGCCACCCGGACAGGACCCCGCGCGAGCAGTACTTC. Translating it yields CASSHPDRTPREQYF. The chain couples TRBV4-1 to TRBJ2-7; the match to TRBD1 covers 7 bases. CDR1 is MGHRA, CDR2 YSYEKL, per germline. The CDR3 consists of 15 residues. With V trimmed by 3 bases and J by 6 bases, 11 bases remained unmatched.

The genes are TRBV15 and TRBJ2-5; either TRBD1 or TRBD2 may supply D (7 bases each). Judging by the DNA end, TRBJ2-4 fits better; the J call may be wrong. The CDR3 has 17 amino acids. Germline V gene sequence: CDR1 LNHNV, CDR2 YYDKDF (reference sequence). CDR3 region: CATSRDRGGGERNIQYF. The DNA for the CDR3 is TGTGCCACCAGCAGAGATCGGGGAGGGGGCGAGCGAAACATTCAGTACTTC.

This chain uses TRBV6-6 with TRBJ2-5, with 12 bases aligning to TRBD2. CDR3 length equals 17 residues. Germline CDR1 is MNHNY and CDR2 is SVGAGI (reference sequence). V shed 2 bases and J 3 bases; nucleotides not matched to a gene: 7. CDR3 region: CASSYPETSGGKETQYF. DNA of the CDR3: TGTGCCAGCAGTTACCCCGAGACTAGCGGGGGAAAAGAGACCCAGTACTTC.

This clonotype was observed a few times. The chain links TRBV3-1 to TRBJ1-1, with unresolved D. CDR3 length: 15 residues. The V gene lost 4 bases and the J gene lost 1 base, with 13 bases spanning the gap. Germline V CDR1 and CDR2: LGHDT, YNNKEL (reference sequence). CDR3 sequence reads: CASSPQDSGNTEAFF. The CDR3 DNA is TGTGCCAGCAGCCCCCAGGATTCAGGGAACACTGAAGCTTTCTTT.

The J gene is TRBJ2-1, the V gene TRBV28; 8 nucleotides line up with TRBD2. The trim removed 6 bases at V and 3 bases at J, leaving 10 bases unmatched. The CDR3 has 16 amino acids. Germline V gene sequence: CDR1 MDHEN, CDR2 SYDVKM. CDR3 sequence (DNA): TGTGCCAGCAGCTCCATGTTAGCGGGGCGCTACAATGAGCAGTTCTTC. The encoded protein is CASSSMLAGRYNEQFF.

This chain uses TRBV2 with TRBJ2-7, with 7 bases lining up with TRBD1. The CDR3 sequence is 13 residues long. CDR1 SNHLY and CDR2 FYNNEI come from the germline V gene. With 5 bases clipped from V and 6 bases from J, the junction kept 7 bases outside the gene matches. This CDR3 is CASSTGAAFEQYF. CDR3 bases: TGTGCCAGCAGTACAGGGGCCGCGTTCGAGCAGTACTTC.

This clonotype was detected many times. The rearrangement links TRBV12-3 or TRBV12-4 to TRBJ2-1, with TRBD2 identical over 9 bases. The V and J ends lost 6 bases and 2 bases, in that order; junction bases with no gene match: 5. There are 15 residues in the CDR3. The CDR3 region is CASRISGSTYNEQFF. The CDR3, as DNA: TGTGCCAGCAGAATTAGCGGGAGCACCTACAATGAGCAGTTCTTC.

This clonotype was observed a few times. V gene TRBV28 combines with J gene TRBJ2-3, with D possibly being TRBD2 (6 bases). The CDR3 runs 13 residues. Trimming removed 8 bases from V and 6 bases from J, with 15 bases in between. Germline CDR1 and CDR2: MDHEN and SYDVKM. The CDR3 is CASRLVLVDTQYF. The DNA for the CDR3 is TGTGCCAGCCGACTAGTTTTAGTGGATACGCAGTATTTT.

CDR3 nucleotides: TGTGCCAGTCGCCCGTGGCAGCAGCACACTGAAGCTTTCTTT. Its protein product is CASRPWQQHTEAFF. The rearrangement joins TRBV12-3 or TRBV12-4 to TRBJ1-1; D is ambiguous. V shed 9 bases and J shed 3 bases, with 17 bases lying between them. CDR3 length equals 14 residues.

This clonotype was seen a handful of times. The CDR3 DNA is TGTGCCAGCAGCTTATGGGGGGGCACAGCGGGGGCCCACCAAGAGACCCAGTACTTC. Protein: CASSLWGGTAGAHQETQYF. J is TRBJ2-5 and V is TRBV7-9; 8 bases match TRBD2. Germline V gene data show CDR1 as SEHNR and CDR2 as FQNEAQ (reference sequence). This CDR3 has 19 residues. V lost 2 bases to trimming and J lost 0 bases; unmatched junction nucleotides: 14.

This chain joins TRBV29-1 and TRBJ2-2; D possibly uses TRBD1 or TRBD2 (6 bases each). Germline V gives CDR1 SQVTM, CDR2 ANQGSEA. With 0 bases removed from V and 6 bases from J, the gap between germline ends came to 14 bases. This CDR3 comprises 15 residues. CDR3 bases: TGCAGCGTTGAAGATCCGTGGGGGGCCTCCGGGGAGCTGTTTTTT. Protein: CSVEDPWGASGELFF.

This clonotype was recorded at least ten times. This rearrangement joins TRBV29-1 to TRBJ2-3; 7 bases line up with TRBD1. J gave up 4 bases and V 4 bases, and 2 bases lay outside the gene matches. The CDR3 consists of 12 residues. From germline, CDR1 is SQVTM and CDR2 ANQGSEA. Written as DNA, the CDR3 is TGCAGCGTTGCCACAGGGGCAGATACGCAGTATTTT. This gives the protein CSVATGADTQYF.

V usage is TRBV4-2 and J usage is TRBJ1-6, with D perhaps TRBD1 (6 bases). The ends were cut back, 1 base at V and 6 bases at J, with 16 bases in the middle. The CDR3 is made up of 17 amino acids. Germline values: CDR1 LGHNA, CDR2 YNFKEQ. The CDR3 protein is CASSQGPGPGVNSPLHF. The CDR3 DNA reads as TGTGCCAGCAGCCAAGGCCCGGGCCCAGGGGTTAATTCACCCCTCCACTTT.

Written as DNA, the CDR3 is TGTGCCAGCAGCCAAGATAGGGTAGGCACCTACGAGCAGTACTTC. Its protein product is CASSQDRVGTYEQYF. The J gene is TRBJ2-7, the V gene TRBV3-1; D is unclear. Trimming stripped 0 bases from V and 2 bases from J, with 11 bases between. The CDR3 totals 15 residues. The germline gives CDR1 LGHDT, CDR2 YNNKEL (reference sequence).

This clonotype was counted at least ten times. This chain connects TRBV24-1 to TRBJ1-4; possibly TRBD1 for D (5 bases). Looked up from germline, CDR1 is KGHDR and CDR2 is SFDVKD. This CDR3 has 14 amino acids. Deletions cut 8 bases from V and 8 bases from J, with 17 bases between. The CDR3 nucleotides are TGTGCCACCACGCCCTTGGGGCAAAGAGAAAAACTGTTTTTT. It codes for CATTPLGQREKLFF.

The V and J genes are TRBV4-3 and TRBJ1-4; 10 bases are a match to TRBD1. The V and J ends lost 2 bases and 7 bases, in that order; junction bases with no gene match: 4. Germline V gene lookup returns CDR1 LGHNA and CDR2 YSLEER. The CDR3 is 15 residues long. CDR3 nucleotide sequence: TGCGCCAGCAGCCAATCCGGGACAGGGGTTGAAAAACTGTTTTTT. Translating gives CASSQSGTGVEKLFF.

This clonotype has just a few counts. The rearrangement uses TRBV20-1 and TRBJ2-4; D unresolved. With the DNA end fitting TRBJ2-7 better, the J assignment may be wrong. The CDR3 totals 12 residues. Germline V gene data show CDR1 as DFQATT and CDR2 as SNEGSKA (reference sequence). The chain's CDR3 is CSAGRQTYEQYF. CDR3 bases: TGCAGTGCCGGACGGCAGACCTACGAGCAGTACTTC.

This clonotype was detected once. The rearrangement joins TRBV19 to TRBJ1-2; TRBD1 agrees at 8 bases. The CDR3 totals 14 residues. The germline V gene encodes CDR1 LNHDA and CDR2 SQIVND (reference sequence). With 8 bases clipped from V and 6 bases from J, the junction kept 11 bases outside the gene matches. CDR3 sequence reads: CASRSQGATDGYTF. The CDR3 nucleotides read TGTGCCAGTCGCTCCCAGGGGGCGACGGATGGCTACACCTTC. The whole variable domain, remainder taken from reference TRBV19 and TRBJ1-2, is DGGITQSPKYLFRKEGQNVTLSCEQNLNHDAMYWYRQDPGQGLRLIYYSQIVNDFQKGDIAEGYSVSREKKESFPLTVTSAQKNPTAFYLCASRSQGATDGYTFGSGTRLTVV.

This chain joins TRBV29-1 and TRBJ2-1; possible D gene TRBD2, 5 bases. Looked up from germline, CDR1 is SQVTM and CDR2 is ANQGSEA. Trimming shortened V by 4 bases and J by 0 bases, and 13 bases separated the two germline ends. The CDR3 has 15 residues. The CDR3 DNA reads TGCAGCGTTGGGACTGCCTACAGCTCCTACAATGAGCAGTTCTTC. It codes for CSVGTAYSSYNEQFF.

This rearrangement joins TRBV10-3 to TRBJ2-1; 7 bases agree with TRBD2. J lost 1 base, V lost 0 bases, and 3 bases had no gene match. This CDR3 region has 16 residues. Germline CDR1 ENHRY, CDR2 SYGVKD. The DNA of the CDR3 is TGTGCCATCAGTGAGTCGGGGGGGAGTTCCTACAATGAGCAGTTCTTC. Translated: CAISESGGSSYNEQFF.

The chain links TRBV28 to TRBJ2-2; perhaps TRBD1 as D (6 bases). Trimming removed 6 bases at V and 6 bases at J, with 11 bases between. The CDR3 loop spans 13 amino acids. CDR1 is MDHEN and CDR2 is SYDVKM in the germline V gene. CDR3 sequence (DNA): TGTGCCAGCAGGAGGGGGAATCCCGGGGAGCTGTTTTTT. This sequence encodes CASRRGNPGELFF.

The gene calls are TRBV5-1 and TRBJ2-3, with D perhaps TRBD1 (6 bases). Germline loops: CDR1 SGHRS, CDR2 YFSETQ. This CDR3 contains 16 residues. V dropped 4 bases and J dropped 6 bases, with 21 bases sitting between them. The CDR3 loop reads CASSPSSQGNSDTQYF. The CDR3 DNA sequence: TGCGCCAGCAGCCCCTCATCACAGGGAAACAGTGATACGCAGTATTTT.

Turning to this clonotype: This sequence may be a read error, since a much larger clone differs from it by one base. CDR3 bases: TGCAGCGTTGAAGGCGGACGGCGCACTGAAGCTTTCTTT. It encodes CSVEGGRRTEAFF. The chain is built from TRBV29-1 and TRBJ1-1, with D unclear. Germline V gives CDR1 SQVTM, CDR2 ANQGSEA. The ends were cut back, 1 base at V and 4 bases at J, with 10 bases in the middle. This CDR3 spans 13 amino acids.